This T cell receptor beta chain derives from a study of early T cells in non-severe SARS-CoV-2 infection. For the study at large: With bulk RNA from unsorted whole blood as input, sequencing yielded unpaired chains.

Unique molecular identifiers were attached to individual cDNA molecules. TCRdb reprocessed the 5' RACE reads via MiXCR and lists one record per CDR3 protein. The data hold about 76,000 distinct CDR3 sequences, with around 12% observed a single time. This clonotype occurred many times. The V segment lost 3 bases and the J segment 7 bases; nucleotides outside the gene matches: 9. Germline V CDR1 and CDR2: SGHAT, FQDESV (reference sequence). The CDR3 is 15 amino acids. Sample: whole blood. V is TRBV11-1 and J is TRBJ2-1; 7 nucleotides agree with TRBD2. The origin of this receptor is an adult who was a healthcare worker with PCR-confirmed SARS-CoV-2 infection or an uninfected control (not recorded which). This chain's CDR3 is CASSLAGAQSNEQFF. CDR3 in DNA: TGTGCCAGCAGCTTGGCGGGAGCGCAAAGTAATGAGCAGTTCTTC. Based on the CDR3 plus reference TRBV11-1 and TRBJ2-1, the full variable domain is EAEVAQSPRYKITEKSQAVAFWCDPISGHATLYWYRQILGQGPELLVQFQDESVVDDSQLPKDRFSAERLKGVDSTLKIQPAELGDSAMYLCASSLAGAQSNEQFFGPGTRLTVL.